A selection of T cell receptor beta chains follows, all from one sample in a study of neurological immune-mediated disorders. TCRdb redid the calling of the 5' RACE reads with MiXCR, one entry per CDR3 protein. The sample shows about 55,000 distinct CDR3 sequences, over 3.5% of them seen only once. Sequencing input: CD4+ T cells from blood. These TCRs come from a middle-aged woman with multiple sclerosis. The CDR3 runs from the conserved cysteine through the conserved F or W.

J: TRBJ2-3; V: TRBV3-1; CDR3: CASSQIGISSDTEHF
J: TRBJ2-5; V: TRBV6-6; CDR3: CASSWGHQNVQETQYF
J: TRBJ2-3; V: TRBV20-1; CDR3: CSARDHRSGTQYF
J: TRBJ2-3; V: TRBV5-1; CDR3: CASSLNSGRTDTQYF
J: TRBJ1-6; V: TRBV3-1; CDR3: CASSQGPTGVNSPLHF
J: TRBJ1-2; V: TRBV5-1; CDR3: CASSLVAGGEQGGYTF
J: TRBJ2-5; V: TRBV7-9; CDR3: CASSLGRSLDGETQYF
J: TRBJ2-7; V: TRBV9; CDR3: CASSPGGGPYEQYF
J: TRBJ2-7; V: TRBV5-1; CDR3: CASLPGTGVHEQYF
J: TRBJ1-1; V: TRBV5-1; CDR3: CASSWDRANTEAFF
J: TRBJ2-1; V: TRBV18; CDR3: CASSPPGQGIYNEQFF
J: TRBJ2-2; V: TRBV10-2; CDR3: CASRKGLADGELFF
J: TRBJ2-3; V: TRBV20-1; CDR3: CSANSLAGVNTDTQYF
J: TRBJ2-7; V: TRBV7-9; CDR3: CASSLVRGDDEQYF
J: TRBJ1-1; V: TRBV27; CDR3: CASSLDSLNTEAFF
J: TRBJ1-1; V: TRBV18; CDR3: CASSPGQGGLLRVAFF
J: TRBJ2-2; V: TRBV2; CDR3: CASRREGTGELFF
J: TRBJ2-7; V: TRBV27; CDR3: CASSPGTGISSYEQYF
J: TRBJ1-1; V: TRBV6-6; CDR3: CASNGGGTEAFF
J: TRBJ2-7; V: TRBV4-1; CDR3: CASSQPLWVGGYEQYF
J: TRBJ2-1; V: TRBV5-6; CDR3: CASSSLRGRSYNEQFF
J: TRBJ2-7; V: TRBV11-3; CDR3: CASSPGLASYEQYF
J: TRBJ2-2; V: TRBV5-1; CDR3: CASKFEGTGELFF
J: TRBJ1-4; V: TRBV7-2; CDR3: CASSLTLGQAEKLFF
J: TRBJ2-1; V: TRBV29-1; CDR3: CSVAPMSGSDFFLTTLLMNEQFF
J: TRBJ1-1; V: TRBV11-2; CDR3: CASSQQGLGTEAFF
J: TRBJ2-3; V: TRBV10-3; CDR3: CAISGALKRGPPTDTQYF
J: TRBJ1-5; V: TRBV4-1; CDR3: CASSSPGQGEQPQHF
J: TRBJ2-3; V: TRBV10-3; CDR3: CAISESQLAGTDTQYF
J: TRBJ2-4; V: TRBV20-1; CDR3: CSAKTVAKNIQYF
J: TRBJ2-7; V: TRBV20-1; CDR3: CSAGAFGGAVEQYF
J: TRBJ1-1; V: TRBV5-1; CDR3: CASSKGIRTEAFF
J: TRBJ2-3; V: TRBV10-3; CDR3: CAISEPGTDTQYF
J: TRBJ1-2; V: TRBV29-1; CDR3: CSVTTGNGYTF
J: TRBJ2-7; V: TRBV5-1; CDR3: CASRTGTRPGEQYF
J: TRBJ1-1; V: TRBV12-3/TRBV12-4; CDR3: CASSLDPGMGTEAFF
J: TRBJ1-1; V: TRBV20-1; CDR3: CSARKSNSGVGTEAFF
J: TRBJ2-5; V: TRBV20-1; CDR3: CSAGLAGPGETQYF
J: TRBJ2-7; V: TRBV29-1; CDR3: CSGRDRFNEQYF
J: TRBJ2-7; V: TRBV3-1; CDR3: CASSQSVYEQYF
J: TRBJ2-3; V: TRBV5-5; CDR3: CASSQITGLAGRDTQYF
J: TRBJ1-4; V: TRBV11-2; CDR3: CASSSTGLSPNEKLFF
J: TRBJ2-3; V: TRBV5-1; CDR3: CASSLRTGGRTDTQYF
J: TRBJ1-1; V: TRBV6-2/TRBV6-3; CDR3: CASKLIHRGTEAFF
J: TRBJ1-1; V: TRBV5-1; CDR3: CASRLQGWGTEAFF
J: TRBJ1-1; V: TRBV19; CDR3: CASSRTGKRAEAFF
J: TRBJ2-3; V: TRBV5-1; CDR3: CASSSSGTLSADTQYF
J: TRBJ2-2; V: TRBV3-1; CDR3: CASSQGRAGELFF
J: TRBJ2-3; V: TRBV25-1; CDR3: CASSEMTQYF
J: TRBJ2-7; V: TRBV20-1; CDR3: CSARYRGYEQYF
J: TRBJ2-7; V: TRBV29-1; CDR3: CSVAGQGPEQYF
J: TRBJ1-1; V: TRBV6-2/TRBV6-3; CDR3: CASTRQLNTEAFF
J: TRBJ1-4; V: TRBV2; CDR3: CASKSGQSNEKLFF
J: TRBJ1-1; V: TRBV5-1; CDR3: CASRYSLGLVSGKAFF
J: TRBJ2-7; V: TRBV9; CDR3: CASSPREGADEQYF